The rows below give T cell receptor beta chains drawn from one sample of a study of cytomegalovirus exposure and HLA in healthy donors. Assay: immunoSEQ multiplex PCR; the TCRdb copy retains only in-frame clones and omits some. Among 150,000 to 200,000 clones listed, less than 90% were seen once. Sequencing input: PBMCs. All receptors come from a man aged 18 to 29 in good health and CMV-seronegative. Each CDR3 is given with its conserved first and last residue.

j_gene	v_gene	CDR3aa
TRBJ1-6	TRBV19	CASRTQAGHLSSYNSPLHF
TRBJ2-7	TRBV19	CASRLAGGHEQYF
TRBJ1-6	TRBV4-1	CASSQDQGNYNSPLHF
TRBJ2-6	TRBV10-3	CAISELRTVVWANVLTF
TRBJ2-7	TRBV27	CASSFREGLRTYEQYF
TRBJ1-2	TRBV14	CASSHYTGGCYGYTF
TRBJ2-1	TRBV7-2	CASSLTGGGGLAGANEQFF
TRBJ1-2	TRBV7-3	CASSSQGLGGYTF
TRBJ1-1	TRBV2	CASSEAPGNTEAFF
TRBJ2-1	TRBV5-4	CASSLLAGGLNEQFF
TRBJ1-2	TRBV29-1	CSVRDRAYGYTF
TRBJ2-7	TRBV4-1	CASSLDRYYEQYF
TRBJ1-1	TRBV4-1	CASSQAADMNTEAFF
TRBJ1-3	TRBV9	CASSVSQGSTIYF
TRBJ2-1	TRBV19	CASSTRQGAGEQFF
TRBJ1-1	TRBV6-5	CASSRQGSPWGEAFF
TRBJ1-4	TRBV9	CASSVYGGRTDEKLFF
TRBJ1-1	TRBV28	CASSLGGSLGLAEAFF